This entry is about one T cell receptor beta chain. The entry originates in a study of OX40 agonist ivuxolimab in advanced cancers. TCRdb keeps only in-frame clones here, not all; method: immunoSEQ multiplex PCR. The sample comprises more than 55,000 clones, 75% to 90% of which are singletons, and around 8.2% rests with the top ten. The CDR3 is 13 residues long. In germline, CDR1 is SQVTM, CDR2 ANQGSEA. Trimming shortened V by 6 bases and J by 2 bases, and 13 bases separated the two germline ends. Sequences were derived from CD4+ or CD8+ T cells sorted from blood, sampled in a trial of the OX40 agonist ivuxolimab. J is TRBJ1-2 and V is TRBV29-1; tentatively, D is TRBD1 (6 bases). The sequence came from an adult with an advanced solid tumor such as melanoma, head and neck, liver or kidney cancer. The CDR3 DNA follows: TGCAGCGTGGGAGAGGGGGGGAACTATGGCTACACCTTC. Amino acids: CSVGEGGNYGYTF.